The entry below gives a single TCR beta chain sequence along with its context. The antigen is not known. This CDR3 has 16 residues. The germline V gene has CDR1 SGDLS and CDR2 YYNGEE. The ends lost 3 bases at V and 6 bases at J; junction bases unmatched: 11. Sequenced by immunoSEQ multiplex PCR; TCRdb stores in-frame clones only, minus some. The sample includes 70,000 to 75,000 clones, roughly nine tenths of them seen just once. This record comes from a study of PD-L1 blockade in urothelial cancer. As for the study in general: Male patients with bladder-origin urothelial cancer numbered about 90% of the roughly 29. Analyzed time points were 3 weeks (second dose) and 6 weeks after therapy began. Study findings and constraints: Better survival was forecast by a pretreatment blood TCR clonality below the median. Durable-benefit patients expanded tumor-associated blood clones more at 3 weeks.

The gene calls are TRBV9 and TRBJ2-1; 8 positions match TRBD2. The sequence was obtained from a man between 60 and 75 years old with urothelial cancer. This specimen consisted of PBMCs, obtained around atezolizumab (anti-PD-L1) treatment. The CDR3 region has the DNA TGTGCCAGCAGCGCCCGCAGCCGGGGGGGGGCCAATGAGCAGTTCTTC. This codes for CASSARSRGGANEQFF.